These 9 T cell receptor beta chains were sequenced from one sample in a study of cytomegalovirus exposure and HLA in healthy donors. The primer mix had 60 Vbeta and 13 Jbeta primers. Profiling relied on immunoSEQ multiplex PCR, and the TCRdb table lists in-frame clones only, not all of them. This table has about 190,000 clones, about 69% appearing once. Specimen: PBMCs. Receptor source: a man aged 25-40 years in good health and CMV-seropositive.

This clone was detected once. This chain joins TRBV28 and TRBJ2-7; 8 nucleotides match TRBD1. With 8 bases clipped from V and 0 bases from J, the junction kept 12 bases outside the gene matches. This CDR3 has 16 residues. CDR1 is MDHEN and CDR2 is SYDVKM in the germline V gene. The CDR3 reads CASQPLGQGSSYEQYF. CDR3 DNA sequence: TGTGCCAGCCAACCCCTAGGACAGGGAAGCTCCTACGAGCAGTACTTC.

This chain links TRBV7-8 with TRBJ1-2; D perhaps matches TRBD1 (6 bases). The germline V gene has CDR1 SGHVS and CDR2 FQNEAQ. The CDR3 is 14 amino acids. Trimming stripped 10 bases from V and 4 bases from J, with 19 bases between. The CDR3 bases are TGTGCCACCCAACAGGGCCTTGGCCTCTATGGCTACACCTTC. It encodes CATQQGLGLYGYTF.

This chain joins TRBV27 and TRBJ2-1; 7 bases match TRBD2. CDR1 is MNHEY and CDR2 is SMNVEV in the germline V gene (reference sequence). The CDR3 loop spans 15 amino acids. Losses at the gene ends were 2 bases for V and 3 bases for J; bases not matched to a gene: 4. The DNA for the CDR3 is TGTGCCAGCAGTTTAGCGGGAGAGTTCTACAATGAGCAGTTCTTC. This encodes CASSLAGEFYNEQFF.

A word on this clone: The sample holds other DNA sequences that translate to the same CDR3. The chain employs TRBV27 and TRBJ2-3, with D unclear. CDR3 length: 14 amino acids. V lost 4 bases to trimming and J lost 5 bases, with 13 bases between them. Per the germline V gene, CDR1 is MNHEY and CDR2 is SMNVEV (reference sequence). Here the CDR3 DNA reads TGTGCCAGCAGTTCCCCGGGTGTCTTAGATACGCAGTATTTT. Translating gives CASSSPGVLDTQYF.

CDR3: CASSPSGTGHTGELFF. The CDR3 nucleotides are TGTGCCAGCTCACCCTCGGGGACAGGGCACACCGGGGAGCTGTTTTTT. This chain connects TRBV18 to TRBJ2-2, with 9 bases identical to TRBD1. CDR3 size: 16 residues. Germline V gene sequence: CDR1 KGHSH, CDR2 LQKENI. Trimming at V came to 3 bases and at J to 3 bases, leaving 5 bases not matched to a gene.

The CDR3 protein is CASGGSSYEQYF. The CDR3 nucleotides read TGCGCCAGCGGGGGCAGCTCCTACGAGCAGTACTTC. V gene TRBV5-1 combines with J gene TRBJ2-7; D might be TRBD1 (6 bases). The V gene lost 7 bases and the J gene lost 0 bases, with 8 bases spanning the gap. CDR1 is SGHRS and CDR2 is YFSETQ in the germline V gene. The CDR3 totals 12 residues.

This rearrangement joins TRBV6-5 to TRBJ2-7; D is possibly TRBD1 (6 bases). The CDR3 extends over 12 amino acids. Trimming cost V 8 bases and J 2 bases, with 10 bases left between them. Germline CDR1 MNHEY, CDR2 SVGAGI. CDR3 protein: CASVQGTYEQYF. CDR3 coding DNA: TGTGCCAGCGTACAGGGAACCTACGAGCAGTACTTC.

This clone has just one count. The rearrangement uses TRBV10-3 and TRBJ2-3; TRBD2 agrees at 9 bases. Germline V gives CDR1 ENHRY, CDR2 SYGVKD. The CDR3 extends over 16 amino acids. V shed 5 bases and J 0 bases; nucleotides not matched to a gene: 6. The CDR3: CAISRGGGVSTDTQYF. In DNA, the CDR3 is TGTGCCATCAGTAGAGGCGGGGGGGTTAGCACAGATACGCAGTATTTT.

The chain employs TRBV28 and TRBJ2-3; D unclear. The CDR3 contains 11 residues. The germline gives CDR1 MDHEN, CDR2 SYDVKM. Trimming removed 5 bases from V and 4 bases from J, with 4 bases in between. This CDR3 reads CASSTSDTQYF. CDR3 bases: TGTGCCAGCAGTACTTCAGATACGCAGTATTTT.